This T cell receptor beta chain was observed in a study of blood T cell repertoires in COVID-19. Turning to the study itself: The United States, Italy and Spain were the sources of the acute and convalescent COVID-19 samples. PBMCs, B-cell-depleted T cells, or T cells were the source of the cDNA or gDNA that made up the material.

Unmatched junction bases numbered 9, after V lost 3 bases and J lost 0 bases. The CDR3 runs 18 residues. Per germline, CDR1 KGHSH and CDR2 LQKENI. Original data processing: By means of reference gene primer amplification, nucleated cell counts were estimated. TCRdb's table, derived via immunoSEQ multiplex PCR, lists solely in-frame clones and lacks some. V and J calls and clone size are given by that table; D and trimming were obtained from the DNA. The sample consists of about 97,000 clones, roughly 87% of them appearing once. The receptor was derived from a man aged 45-60 years with active COVID-19. The chain employs TRBV18 and TRBJ2-2; 8 bases are a match to TRBD1. Sequencing input: peripheral blood. CDR3 DNA: TGTGCCAGCTCACCTATCGGACAGGGTACGGCGAACACCGGGGAGCTGTTTTTT. Its translation is CASSPIGQGTANTGELFF.